Below are 22 T cell receptor beta chains sequenced from a single sample in a study of identical twins. TCRdb re-called the 5' RACE reads with MiXCR, one entry per CDR3 protein. The sample holds fewer than 350,000 distinct CDR3 sequences, roughly 8.6% seen once. These same records also appear under a second study, on yellow fever vaccine responses in identical twins.

Sequenced sample: memory (CD45RO+) T cells sorted from blood. These receptors came from a woman aged 18-29 years in good health.

This clonotype appeared a few times. This chain uses TRBV27 with TRBJ1-6; D call uncertain. The CDR3 is 13 residues long. Germline V gene data show CDR1 as MNHEY and CDR2 as SMNVEV (reference sequence). The V end lost 5 bases, the J end lost 6 bases, and 8 bases lay between the germline ends. DNA for the CDR3: TGTGCCAGCAGTGTGAGTTTTAATTCACCCCTCCACTTT. Translating it yields CASSVSFNSPLHF.

The chain has TRBV2 and TRBJ2-7, with D perhaps matching TRBD1 (5 bases). V was shortened by 1 base and J by 2 bases, with 15 bases between the two germline ends. Germline V gives CDR1 SNHLY, CDR2 FYNNEI. The length of the CDR3 is 16 residues. DNA for the CDR3: TGTGCCAGCAGTGAAGTTCGTGTAGGGGTCCCCTACGAGCAGTACGTC. Translating gives CASSEVRVGVPYEQYV.

This clonotype occurred many times. CDR3 DNA sequence: TGTGCCAGCAGCTTATGGACAGGGGGCTCCTACAATGAGCAGTTCTTC. Translated, it gives CASSLWTGGSYNEQFF. The genes are TRBV7-3 and TRBJ2-1; TRBD1 agrees at 10 bases. Germline V CDR1 and CDR2: SGHTA, FQGTGA. This CDR3 spans 16 amino acids. V lost 2 bases, J lost 0 bases, and 1 base stayed unmatched.

This clonotype was detected many times. The chain uses TRBV20-1 and TRBJ1-5; 7 nucleotides agree with TRBD1. CDR3 length: 15 amino acids. Germline CDR1 and CDR2: DFQATT and SNEGSKA (reference sequence). The V gene end was trimmed by 3 bases and the J gene end by 3 bases; junction bases not matched to a gene: 8. This chain's CDR3 is CSAREQGKLNQPQHF. The CDR3 DNA is TGCAGTGCTAGGGAACAGGGGAAGCTCAATCAGCCCCAGCATTTT.

A remark on this clonotype: An end of the junction differs from the germline gene, which may be a read error. The chain links TRBV3-1 to TRBJ1-2; TRBD1 might be the D (6 bases). CDR3 length: 15 residues. Germline CDR1 reads LGHDT; CDR2 reads YNNKEL (reference sequence). This CDR3 reads CASCQGAQGTGGYTF. DNA of the CDR3: TGTGCCAGCTGCCAAGGAGCGCAGGGGACTGGTGGCTACACCTTC.

The chain combines TRBV20-1 with TRBJ2-1; 8 nucleotides line up with TRBD2. In germline, CDR1 is DFQATT, CDR2 SNEGSKA (reference sequence). V lost 6 bases, J lost 5 bases, and 6 bases stayed unmatched. The CDR3 spans 13 residues. The CDR3: CSALTSADNEQFF. CDR3 in DNA: TGCAGTGCCCTGACTAGCGCCGACAATGAGCAGTTCTTC.

This clonotype has at least ten counts. This sequence joins TRBV20-1 and TRBJ2-1; D call uncertain. Germline-derived CDR1 and CDR2 are DFQATT and SNEGSKA (reference sequence). The CDR3 spans 13 residues. V was pared by 0 bases and J by 4 bases, with 7 bases between. CDR3 nucleotides: TGCAGTGCTAGAGACTATTCGTACAATGAGCAGTTCTTC. Translated, it gives CSARDYSYNEQFF.

This clonotype has at least ten counts. This chain uses TRBV24-1 with TRBJ2-3, with D possibly matching TRBD1 (6 bases). Germline CDR1 and CDR2: KGHDR and SFDVKD. The CDR3 has 14 amino acids. The V end lost 4 bases, the J end lost 2 bases, and 9 bases lay between the germline ends. The CDR3: CATSETGHTDTQYF. CDR3 DNA: TGTGCCACCAGTGAAACAGGGCACACAGATACGCAGTATTTT.

The gene calls are TRBV3-1 and TRBJ1-2, with 7 nucleotides matching TRBD1. The germline CDR1 and CDR2 sequences are LGHDT and YNNKEL (reference sequence). Unmatched junction bases numbered 5, after V lost 3 bases and J lost 4 bases. This CDR3 is 14 amino acids long. CDR3 amino acids: CASSQTGSGYGYTF. Here the CDR3 DNA reads TGTGCCAGCAGCCAGACAGGGTCGGGCTATGGCTACACCTTC. Full variable domain (outside the CDR3, taken from reference TRBV3-1 and TRBJ1-2): DTAVSQTPKYLVTQMGNDKSIKCEQNLGHDTMYWYKQDSKKFLKIMFSYNNKELIINETVPNRFSPKSPDKAHLNLHINSLELGDSAVYFCASSQTGSGYGYTFGSGTRLTVV.

This chain uses TRBV5-1 with TRBJ2-6; D uncertain. CDR3 length: 19 residues. V lost 0 bases, J lost 0 bases, and 16 bases lay in between. Germline assignment: CDR1 SGHRS and CDR2 YFSETQ. The CDR3 protein is CASSLASDAIASGANVLTF. The CDR3 DNA is TGCGCCAGCAGCTTGGCCTCGGACGCGATAGCCTCTGGGGCCAACGTCCTGACTTTC.

This clonotype was recorded many times. The chain couples TRBV5-5 to TRBJ2-7; no clear D. Per the germline V gene, CDR1 is SGHKS and CDR2 is YYEKEE (reference sequence). V was pared by 0 bases and J by 2 bases, with 9 bases between. This CDR3 is 14 amino acids long. The CDR3 region has the DNA TGTGCCAGCAGCTTGGACGTTAGCACCTACGAGCAGTACTTC. Encoded protein: CASSLDVSTYEQYF.

This clonotype was observed a few times. The rearrangement joins TRBV11-2 to TRBJ2-6; 9 nucleotides match TRBD1. Germline trimming cut 5 bases from V and 2 bases from J; bases unmatched to any gene: 7. The CDR3 sequence is 17 residues long. Germline V lookup: CDR1 SGHAT, CDR2 FQNNGV. The CDR3 sequence: CASSVPGTGTGANVLTF. The CDR3 DNA is TGTGCCAGCAGCGTCCCCGGGACAGGGACTGGGGCCAACGTCCTGACTTTC.

This clonotype was seen ten or more times. The rearrangement joins TRBV12-3 or TRBV12-4 to TRBJ2-7; the D is unclear. The CDR3 contains 11 residues. V dropped 5 bases and J dropped 9 bases, with 11 bases sitting between them. CDR3 sequence (DNA): TGTGCCAGCAGTAGTGGTCGTGGGCAGTACGTC. It translates to CASSSGRGQYV.

This clonotype has only a few counts. This chain joins TRBV6-1 and TRBJ2-5; a possible D gene is TRBD1 (6 bases). V shed 6 bases and J shed 1 base, with 9 bases lying between them. The germline gives CDR1 MNHNS, CDR2 SASEGT. The CDR3 covers 13 residues. The CDR3 DNA follows: TGTGCCAGCAGCGGACAGAGCCAAGAGACCCAGTACTTC. Residues: CASSGQSQETQYF.

This clonotype was counted ten times or more. The chain has TRBV7-6 and TRBJ2-1; D unresolved. The V and J ends lost 5 bases and 5 bases respectively, with 19 bases between them. This CDR3 spans 16 amino acids. Germline lookup yields CDR1 SGHVS and CDR2 FNYEAQ. The CDR3 nucleotides read TGTGCCAGCAGCCAGCGTTACACGAGACTCAACAATGAGCAGTTCTTC. Translation: CASSQRYTRLNNEQFF.

On this clonotype: At one end the junction does not follow the germline gene, possibly because of a read error. The chain joins TRBV20-1 to TRBJ2-1; possibly TRBD1 for D (6 bases). There are 16 residues in the CDR3. Germline CDR1 is DFQATT and CDR2 is SNEGSKA (reference sequence). The CDR3 nucleotides are TGCTGTGCTAGAGAAGTTCCGGGACACTCCGTCGGGGAGCAGTTCTTC. Amino acid sequence: CCAREVPGHSVGEQFF.

This chain connects TRBV6-1 to TRBJ2-1; 8 bases map to TRBD1. The CDR3 sequence is 15 residues long. The germline CDR1 and CDR2 sequences are MNHNS and SASEGT. V gave up 7 bases and J gave up 4 bases; unmatched junction bases: 9. DNA of the CDR3: TGTGCCAGCACTGACGGGACAGGATCTTACAATGAGCAGTTCTTC. It specifies CASTDGTGSYNEQFF.

The chain couples TRBV9 to TRBJ2-7; D is ambiguous. CDR3 length: 11 amino acids. Germline values: CDR1 SGDLS, CDR2 YYNGEE. V lost 4 bases to trimming and J lost 5 bases, with 7 bases between them. The CDR3 bases are TGTGCCAGCAGCCGGGCGGACGAGCAGTACGTC. It codes for CASSRADEQYV.

In this sample, this clonotype turned up a few times. The chain uses TRBV15 and TRBJ2-6; 9 bases match TRBD2. Germline V CDR1 and CDR2: LNHNV, YYDKDF (reference sequence). The CDR3 length is 15 residues. V was pared by 8 bases and J by 0 bases, with 2 bases of the junction left unmatched. The CDR3 DNA reads TGTGCCACCGCGGGAGGGAACTCTGGGGCCAACGTCCTGACTTTC. It translates to CATAGGNSGANVLTF.

This clonotype was counted ten times or more. The chain combines TRBV24-1 with TRBJ1-2; TRBD1 agrees at 10 bases. The V gene end was trimmed by 2 bases and the J gene end by 7 bases; junction bases not matched to a gene: 0. The CDR3 is made up of 13 amino acids. The V gene's germline CDR1 is KGHDR and CDR2 SFDVKD. CDR3 loop: CATSDWTGGGYTF. Written as DNA, the CDR3 is TGTGCCACCAGTGATTGGACAGGGGGTGGCTACACCTTC.

This clonotype appeared many times. The chain employs TRBV28 and TRBJ2-7; D tentatively reads TRBD1 or TRBD2 (5 bases each). Germline values: CDR1 MDHEN, CDR2 SYDVKM. Trimming removed 6 bases from V and 2 bases from J, with 11 bases in between. CDR3 length: 13 amino acids. The CDR3 DNA follows: TGTGCCAGCAGCGGAGAGGGACCCTACGAGCAGTACTTC. Its translation is CASSGEGPYEQYF.

The table lists this clonotype with many counts. The chain carries TRBV10-3 and TRBJ1-5; 10 nucleotides line up with TRBD1. The length of the CDR3 is 14 residues. Per the germline V gene, CDR1 is ENHRY and CDR2 is SYGVKD. With V trimmed by 4 bases and J by 7 bases, 4 bases remained unmatched. CDR3 DNA sequence: TGTGCCATCAGTGGGGACAGGGGAGACCAGCCCCAGCATTTT. Translation: CAISGDRGDQPQHF.